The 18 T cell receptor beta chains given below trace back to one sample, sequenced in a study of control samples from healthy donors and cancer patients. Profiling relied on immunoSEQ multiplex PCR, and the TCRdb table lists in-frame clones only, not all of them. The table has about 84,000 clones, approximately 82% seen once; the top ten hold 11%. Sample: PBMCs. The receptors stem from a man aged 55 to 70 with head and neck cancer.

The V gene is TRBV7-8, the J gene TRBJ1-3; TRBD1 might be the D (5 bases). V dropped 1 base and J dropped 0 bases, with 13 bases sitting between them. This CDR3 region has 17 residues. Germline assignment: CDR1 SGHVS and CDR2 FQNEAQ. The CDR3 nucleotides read TGTGCCAGCAGCTTAGAACTCCTGCAGGGCTCTGGAAACACCATATATTTT. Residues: CASSLELLQGSGNTIYF. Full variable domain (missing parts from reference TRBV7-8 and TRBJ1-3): GAGVSQSPRYKVAKRGQDVALRCDPISGHVSLFWYQQALGQGPEFLTYFQNEAQLDKSGLPSDRFFAERPEGSVSTLKIQRTQQEDSAVYLCASSLELLQGSGNTIYFGEGSWLTVV.

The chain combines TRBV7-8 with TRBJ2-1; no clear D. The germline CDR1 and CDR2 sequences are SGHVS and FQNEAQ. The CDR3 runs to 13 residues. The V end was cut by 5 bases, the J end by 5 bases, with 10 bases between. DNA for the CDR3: TGTGCCAGCAGCCTGTCCCGACACAATGAGCAGTTCTTC. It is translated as CASSLSRHNEQFF. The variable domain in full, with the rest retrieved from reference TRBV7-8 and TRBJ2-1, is GAGVSQSPRYKVAKRGQDVALRCDPISGHVSLFWYQQALGQGPEFLTYFQNEAQLDKSGLPSDRFFAERPEGSVSTLKIQRTQQEDSAVYLCASSLSRHNEQFFGPGTRLTVL.

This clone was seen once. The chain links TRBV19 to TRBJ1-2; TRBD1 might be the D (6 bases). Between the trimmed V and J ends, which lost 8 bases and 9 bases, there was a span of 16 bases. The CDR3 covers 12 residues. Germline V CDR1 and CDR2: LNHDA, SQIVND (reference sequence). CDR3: CASGDYRVRYTF. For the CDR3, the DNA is TGTGCCAGTGGGGACTACAGGGTGCGCTACACCTTC.

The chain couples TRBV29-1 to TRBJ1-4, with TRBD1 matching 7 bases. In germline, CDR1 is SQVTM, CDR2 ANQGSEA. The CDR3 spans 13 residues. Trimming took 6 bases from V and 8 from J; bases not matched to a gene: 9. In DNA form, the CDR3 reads TGCAGCGTCGCACAGGGGAGGAACGAAAAACTGTTTTTT. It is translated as CSVAQGRNEKLFF.

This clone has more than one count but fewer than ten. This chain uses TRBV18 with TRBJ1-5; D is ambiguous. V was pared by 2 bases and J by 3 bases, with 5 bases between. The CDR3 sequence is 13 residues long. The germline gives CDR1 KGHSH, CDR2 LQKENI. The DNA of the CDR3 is TGTGCCAGCTCACCAGGGAACAATCAGCCCCAGCATTTT. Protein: CASSPGNNQPQHF.

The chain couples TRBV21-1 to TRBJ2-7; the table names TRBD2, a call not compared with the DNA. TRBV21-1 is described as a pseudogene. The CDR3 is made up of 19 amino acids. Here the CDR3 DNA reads TGTGCCAGCAGCCTTACCCGGGAGCATCGCGGGAGGGGTTCCTACGAGCAGTACTTC. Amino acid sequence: CASSLTREHRGRGSYEQYF.

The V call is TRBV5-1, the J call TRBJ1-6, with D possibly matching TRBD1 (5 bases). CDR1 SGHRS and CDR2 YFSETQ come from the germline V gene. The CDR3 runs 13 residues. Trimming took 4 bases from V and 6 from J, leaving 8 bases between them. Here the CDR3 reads CASSQGSNSPLHF. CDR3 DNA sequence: TGCGCCAGCAGCCAGGGTAGTAATTCACCCCTCCACTTT.

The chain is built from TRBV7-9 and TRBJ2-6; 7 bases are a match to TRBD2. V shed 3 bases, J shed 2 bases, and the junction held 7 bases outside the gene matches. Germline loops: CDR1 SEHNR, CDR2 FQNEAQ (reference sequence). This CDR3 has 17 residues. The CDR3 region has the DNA TGTGCCAGCAGCTTTGGGGGAGGGCCCGCTGGGGCCAACGTCCTGACTTTC. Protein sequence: CASSFGGGPAGANVLTF.

CDR3 loop: CASSYSAGTGLYEQYF. In nucleotides, the CDR3 is TGTGCCAGCAGCTACTCGGCCGGGACAGGGCTCTACGAGCAGTACTTC. The chain carries TRBV13 and TRBJ2-7, with 9 bases identical to TRBD1. The V and J ends lost 4 bases and 3 bases, in that order; junction bases with no gene match: 10. Germline-derived CDR1 and CDR2 are PRHDT and FYEKMQ (reference sequence). The CDR3 consists of 16 residues.

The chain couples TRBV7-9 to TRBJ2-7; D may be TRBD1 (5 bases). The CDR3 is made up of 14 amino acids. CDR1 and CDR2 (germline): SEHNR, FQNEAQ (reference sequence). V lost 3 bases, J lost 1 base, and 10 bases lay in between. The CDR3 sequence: CASSFGRESYEQYF. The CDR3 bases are TGTGCCAGCAGCTTTGGCAGGGAATCCTACGAGCAGTACTTC. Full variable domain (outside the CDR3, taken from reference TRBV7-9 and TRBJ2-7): DTGVSQNPRHKITKRGQNVTFRCDPISEHNRLYWYRQTLGQGPEFLTYFQNEAQLEKSRLLSDRFSAERPKGSFSTLEIQRTEQGDSAMYLCASSFGRESYEQYFGPGTRLTVT.

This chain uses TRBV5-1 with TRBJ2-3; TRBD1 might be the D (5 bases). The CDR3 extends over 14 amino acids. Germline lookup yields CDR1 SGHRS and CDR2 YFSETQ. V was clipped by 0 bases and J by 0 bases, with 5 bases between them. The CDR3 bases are TGCGCCAGCAGCTTGGGACAGAGCACAGATACGCAGTATTTT. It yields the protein CASSLGQSTDTQYF.

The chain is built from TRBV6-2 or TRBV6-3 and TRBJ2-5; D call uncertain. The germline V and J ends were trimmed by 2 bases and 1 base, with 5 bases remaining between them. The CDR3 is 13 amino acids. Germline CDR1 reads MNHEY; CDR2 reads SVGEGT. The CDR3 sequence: CASSYRIQETQYF. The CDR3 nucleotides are TGTGCCAGCAGTTACAGAATCCAAGAGACCCAGTACTTC.

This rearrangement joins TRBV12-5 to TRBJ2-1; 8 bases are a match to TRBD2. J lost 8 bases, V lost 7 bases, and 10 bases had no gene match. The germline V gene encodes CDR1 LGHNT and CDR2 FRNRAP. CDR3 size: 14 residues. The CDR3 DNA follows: TGTGCTAGTGCCCAAGCGGGAGAGGTCGATGAGCAGTTCTTC. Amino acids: CASAQAGEVDEQFF.

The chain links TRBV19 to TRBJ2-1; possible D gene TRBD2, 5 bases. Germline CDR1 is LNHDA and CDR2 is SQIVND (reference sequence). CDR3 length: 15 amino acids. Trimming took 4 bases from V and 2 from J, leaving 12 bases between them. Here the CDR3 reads CASSKGSWTYNEQFF. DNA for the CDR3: TGTGCCAGTAGTAAAGGGAGTTGGACCTACAATGAGCAGTTCTTC.

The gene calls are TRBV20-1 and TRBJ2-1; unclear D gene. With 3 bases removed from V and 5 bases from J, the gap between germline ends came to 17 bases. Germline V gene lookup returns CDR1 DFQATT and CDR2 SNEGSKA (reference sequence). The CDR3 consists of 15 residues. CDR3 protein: CSASSLPGTHNEQFF. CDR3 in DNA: TGCAGTGCTAGTTCCCTTCCGGGTACACACAATGAGCAGTTCTTC.

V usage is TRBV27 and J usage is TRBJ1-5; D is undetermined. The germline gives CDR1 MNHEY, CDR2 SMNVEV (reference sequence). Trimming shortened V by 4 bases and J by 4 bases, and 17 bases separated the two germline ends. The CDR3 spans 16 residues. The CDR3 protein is CASSSLGTVRNQPQHF. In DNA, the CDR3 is TGTGCCAGCAGTTCGTTGGGAACCGTGAGGAATCAGCCCCAGCATTTT.

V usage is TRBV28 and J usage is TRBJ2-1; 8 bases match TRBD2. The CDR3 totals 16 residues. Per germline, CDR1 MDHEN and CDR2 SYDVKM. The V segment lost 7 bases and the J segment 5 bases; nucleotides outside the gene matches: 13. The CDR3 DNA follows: TGTGCCAGCACTCCCATAAGGACTAGCAGAGACAATGAGCAGTTCTTC. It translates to CASTPIRTSRDNEQFF.

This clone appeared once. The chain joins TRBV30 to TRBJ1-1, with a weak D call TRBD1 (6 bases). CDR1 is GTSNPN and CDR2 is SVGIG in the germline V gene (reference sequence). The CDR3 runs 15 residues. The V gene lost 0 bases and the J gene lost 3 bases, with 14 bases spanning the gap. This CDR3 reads CAWSVRGGAYTEAFF. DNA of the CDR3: TGTGCCTGGAGTGTACGTGGGGGCGCGTACACTGAAGCTTTCTTT.